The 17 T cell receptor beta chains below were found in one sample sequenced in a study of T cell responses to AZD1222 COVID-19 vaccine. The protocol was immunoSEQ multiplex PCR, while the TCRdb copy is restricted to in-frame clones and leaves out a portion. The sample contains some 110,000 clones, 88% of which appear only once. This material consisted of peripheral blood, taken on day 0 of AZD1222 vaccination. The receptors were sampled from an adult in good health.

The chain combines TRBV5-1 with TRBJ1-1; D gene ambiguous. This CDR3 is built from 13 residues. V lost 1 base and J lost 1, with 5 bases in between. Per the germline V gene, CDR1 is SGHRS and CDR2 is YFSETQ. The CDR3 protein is CASSLTPNTEAFF. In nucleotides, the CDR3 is TGCGCCAGCAGCTTGACACCGAACACTGAAGCTTTCTTT.

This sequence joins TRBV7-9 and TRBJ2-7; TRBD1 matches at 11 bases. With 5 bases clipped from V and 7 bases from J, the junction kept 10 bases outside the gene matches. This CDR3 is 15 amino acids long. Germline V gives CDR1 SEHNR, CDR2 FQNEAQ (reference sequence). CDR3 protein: CASSPKDRGRWEQYF. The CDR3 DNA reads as TGTGCCAGCAGCCCTAAGGACAGGGGGCGTTGGGAGCAGTACTTC. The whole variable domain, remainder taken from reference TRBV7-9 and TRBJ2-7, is DTGVSQNPRHKITKRGQNVTFRCDPISEHNRLYWYRQTLGQGPEFLTYFQNEAQLEKSRLLSDRFSAERPKGSFSTLEIQRTEQGDSAMYLCASSPKDRGRWEQYFGPGTRLTVT.

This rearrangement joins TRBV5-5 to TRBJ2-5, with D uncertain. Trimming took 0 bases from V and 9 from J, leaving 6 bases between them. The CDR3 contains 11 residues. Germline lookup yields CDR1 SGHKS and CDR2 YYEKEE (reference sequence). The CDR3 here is CASSLGPSQYF. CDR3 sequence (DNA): TGTGCCAGCAGCTTGGGGCCTTCCCAGTACTTC. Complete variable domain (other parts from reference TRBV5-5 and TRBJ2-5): DAGVTQSPTHLIKTRGQQVTLRCSPISGHKSVSWYQQVLGQGPQFIFQYYEKEERGRGNFPDRFSARQFPNYSSELNVNALLLGDSALYLCASSLGPSQYFGPGTRLLVL.

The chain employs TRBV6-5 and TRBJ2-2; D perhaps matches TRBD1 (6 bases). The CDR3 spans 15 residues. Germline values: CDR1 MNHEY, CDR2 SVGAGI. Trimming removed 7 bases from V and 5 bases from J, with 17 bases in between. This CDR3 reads CASKGVGLSTGELFF. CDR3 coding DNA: TGTGCCAGCAAGGGGGTGGGATTAAGTACCGGGGAGCTGTTTTTT.

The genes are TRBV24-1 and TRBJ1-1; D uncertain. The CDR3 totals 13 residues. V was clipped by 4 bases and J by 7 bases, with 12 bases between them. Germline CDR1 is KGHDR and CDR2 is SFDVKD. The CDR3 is CATSDLGGLEAFF. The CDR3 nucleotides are TGTGCCACCAGTGACCTTGGCGGTCTTGAAGCTTTCTTT.

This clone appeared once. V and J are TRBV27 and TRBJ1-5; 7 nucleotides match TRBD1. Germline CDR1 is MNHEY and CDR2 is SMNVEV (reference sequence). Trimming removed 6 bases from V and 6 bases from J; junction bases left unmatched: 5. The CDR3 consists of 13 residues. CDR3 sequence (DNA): TGTGCCAGCAGCCAGACAGGGATTCAGCCCCAGCATTTT. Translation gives CASSQTGIQPQHF.

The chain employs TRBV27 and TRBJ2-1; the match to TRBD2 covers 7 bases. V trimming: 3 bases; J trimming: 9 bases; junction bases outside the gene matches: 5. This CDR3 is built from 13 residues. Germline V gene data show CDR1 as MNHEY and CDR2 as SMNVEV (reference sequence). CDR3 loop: CASSFRTRGEQFF. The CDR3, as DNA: TGTGCCAGCAGTTTTCGGACTAGAGGTGAGCAGTTCTTC.

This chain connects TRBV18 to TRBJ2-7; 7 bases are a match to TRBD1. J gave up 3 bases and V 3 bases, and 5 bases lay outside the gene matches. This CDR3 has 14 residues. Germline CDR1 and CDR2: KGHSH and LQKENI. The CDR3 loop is CASSPPRDSYEQYF. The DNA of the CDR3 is TGTGCCAGCTCACCCCCCCGGGACAGCTACGAGCAGTACTTC.

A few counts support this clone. CDR3 protein: CASSEGGFYNSPLHF. Written as DNA, the CDR3 is TGTGCCAGCAGTGAAGGAGGATTTTATAATTCACCCCTCCACTTT. This rearrangement joins TRBV2 to TRBJ1-6; D unresolved. Trimming pared 1 base from V and 4 bases from J, leaving 8 bases between. From germline, CDR1 is SNHLY and CDR2 FYNNEI. The CDR3 has 15 amino acids.

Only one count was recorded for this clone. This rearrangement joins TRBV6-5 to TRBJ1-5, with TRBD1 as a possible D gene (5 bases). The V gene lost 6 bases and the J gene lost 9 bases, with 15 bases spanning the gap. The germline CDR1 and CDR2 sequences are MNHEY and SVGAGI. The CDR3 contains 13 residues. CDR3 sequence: CASSPPGAGPQHF. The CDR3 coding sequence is TGTGCCAGCAGCCCCCCCGGGGCAGGGCCCCAGCATTTT.

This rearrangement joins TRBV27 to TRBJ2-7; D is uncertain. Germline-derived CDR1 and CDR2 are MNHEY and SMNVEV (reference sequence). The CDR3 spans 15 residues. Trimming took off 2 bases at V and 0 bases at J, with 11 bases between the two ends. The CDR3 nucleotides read TGTGCCAGCAGTTTACGGAACCTTGGCTCCTACGAGCAGTACTTC. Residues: CASSLRNLGSYEQYF.

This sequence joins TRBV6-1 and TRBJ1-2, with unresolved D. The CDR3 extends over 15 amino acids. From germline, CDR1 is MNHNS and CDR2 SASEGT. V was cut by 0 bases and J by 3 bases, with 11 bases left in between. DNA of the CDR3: TGTGCCAGCAGTGAAGCACCGGGAGAACACTATGGCTACACCTTC. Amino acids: CASSEAPGEHYGYTF.

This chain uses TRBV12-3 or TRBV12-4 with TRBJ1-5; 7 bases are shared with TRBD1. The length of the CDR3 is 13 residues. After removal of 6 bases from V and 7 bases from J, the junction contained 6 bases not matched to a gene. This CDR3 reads CASRTTGDQPQHF. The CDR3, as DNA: TGTGCCAGCAGAACCACAGGGGACCAGCCCCAGCATTTT.

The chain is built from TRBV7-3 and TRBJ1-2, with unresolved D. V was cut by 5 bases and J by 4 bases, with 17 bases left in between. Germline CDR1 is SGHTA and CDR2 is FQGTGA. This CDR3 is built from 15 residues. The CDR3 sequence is CASSIDGSVSYGYTF. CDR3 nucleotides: TGTGCCAGCAGCATCGACGGGTCAGTCAGCTATGGCTACACCTTC.

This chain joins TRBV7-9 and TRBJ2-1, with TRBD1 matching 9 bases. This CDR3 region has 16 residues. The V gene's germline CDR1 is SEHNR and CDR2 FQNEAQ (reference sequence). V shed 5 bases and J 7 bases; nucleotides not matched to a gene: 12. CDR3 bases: TGTGCCAGCAGCCAACTGGGGGACAGGGTCACTAATGAGCAGTTCTTC. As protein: CASSQLGDRVTNEQFF.

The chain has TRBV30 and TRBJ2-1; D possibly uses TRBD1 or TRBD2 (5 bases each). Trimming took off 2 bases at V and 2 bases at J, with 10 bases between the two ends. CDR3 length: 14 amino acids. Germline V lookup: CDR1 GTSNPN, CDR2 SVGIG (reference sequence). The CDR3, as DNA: TGTGCCTGGAGTTCGGGACGCGCCTACAATGAGCAGTTCTTC. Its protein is CAWSSGRAYNEQFF.

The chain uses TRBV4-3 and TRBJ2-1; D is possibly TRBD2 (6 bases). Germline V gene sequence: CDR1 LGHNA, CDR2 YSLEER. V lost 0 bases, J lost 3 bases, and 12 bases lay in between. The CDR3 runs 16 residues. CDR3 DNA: TGCGCCAGCAGCCAAGATCCACGGGAGTACTACAATGAGCAGTTCTTC. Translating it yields CASSQDPREYYNEQFF.